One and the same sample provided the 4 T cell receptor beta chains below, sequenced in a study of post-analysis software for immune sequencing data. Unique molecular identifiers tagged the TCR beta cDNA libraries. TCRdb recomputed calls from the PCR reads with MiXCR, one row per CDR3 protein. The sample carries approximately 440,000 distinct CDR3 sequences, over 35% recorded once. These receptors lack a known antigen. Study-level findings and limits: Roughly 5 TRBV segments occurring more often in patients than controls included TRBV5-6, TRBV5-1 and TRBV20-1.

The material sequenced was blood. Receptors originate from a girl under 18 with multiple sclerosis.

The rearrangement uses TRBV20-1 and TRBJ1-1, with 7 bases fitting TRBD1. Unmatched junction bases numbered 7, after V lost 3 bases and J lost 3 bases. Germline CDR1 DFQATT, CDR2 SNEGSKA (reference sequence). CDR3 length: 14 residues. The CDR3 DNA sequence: TGCAGTGCTAGGGAACACAGGGGATACACTGAAGCTTTCTTT. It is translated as CSAREHRGYTEAFF.

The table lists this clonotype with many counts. CDR3 nucleotides: TGTGCCAGCAGCCCGGAGCCAAACCATTACAATGAGCAGTTCTTC. This translates into CASSPEPNHYNEQFF. The chain employs TRBV7-3 and TRBJ2-1; D not certain. This CDR3 region has 15 residues. Trimming took off 5 bases at V and 4 bases at J, with 15 bases between the two ends. Germline CDR1 and CDR2: SGHTA and FQGTGA.

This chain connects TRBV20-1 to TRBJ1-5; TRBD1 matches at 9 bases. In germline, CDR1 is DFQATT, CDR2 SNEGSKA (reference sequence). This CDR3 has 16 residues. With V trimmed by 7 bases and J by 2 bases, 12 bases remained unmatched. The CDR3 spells CSGETGGGGGNQPQHF. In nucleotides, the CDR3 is TGCAGTGGTGAGACAGGGGGGGGAGGGGGCAATCAGCCCCAGCATTTT.

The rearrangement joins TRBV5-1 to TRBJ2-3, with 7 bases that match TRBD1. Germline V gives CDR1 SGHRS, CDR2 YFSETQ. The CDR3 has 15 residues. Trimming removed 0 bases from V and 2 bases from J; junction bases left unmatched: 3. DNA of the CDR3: TGCGCCAGCAGCTTGGGGGGACAGTTCACAGATACGCAGTATTTT. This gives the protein CASSLGGQFTDTQYF.